This T cell receptor (beta chain) was identified in a study of shared clonotypes between healthy human individuals. Comment on this clone: Antigen: not known.

Naive CD8 isolation took CD45RO-negative cells positively selected for CCR7 and excluded terminally differentiated effector memory CD45RA+ cells. Study processing details: ImmunoSEQ sequences covered only the junction and lacked quality scores; filtering therefore differed. Assay used: immunoSEQ multiplex PCR; TCRdb lists only in-frame clones, some missing. The V and J calls and clone size were taken over from that table, and D and trimming were inferred from the DNA. The sample holds roughly 2.1 million clones; 90% to 95% are singletons and the top ten take around 1.7%. This CDR3 has 10 amino acids. CDR1 MNHNS and CDR2 SASEGT come from the germline V gene. Trimming cost V 7 bases and J 6 bases, with 7 bases left between them. Findings and caveats of the study: Sorted-subset sequencing, rarefaction showed, was incomplete despite large depth. With few donors, the genetic and exposure-history diversity represented was limited. The study found lower generation probabilities in non-shared clonotypes than in those shared by all four donors.

The receptor was derived from a man aged 18 to 29 in good health. Some clones in this sample may be carry-over from other donors' samples. Sequenced: naive CD8+ T cells from PBMCs. This sequence joins TRBV6-1 and TRBJ2-7; D unresolved. The CDR3 region is CASIFREQYF. Written as DNA, the CDR3 is TGTGCCAGCATCTTTCGCGAGCAGTACTTC.